These T cell receptor beta chains were read from a single sample in a study of HIV-infected patients and healthy controls. In TCRdb, the 5' RACE reads were re-called with MiXCR into one record per CDR3 protein. The sample carries some 4,300 distinct CDR3 sequences, roughly 5.5% recorded once. Sequenced material: blood, taken during antiretroviral therapy. These receptors were obtained from an adult with HIV infection. CDR3s include the opening cysteine and the closing phenylalanine or tryptophan. The D gene is left open where the match is weak. Rows give clone size only sometimes, using once, few, many, or a class for an expanded clone.

cdr3_aa cdr3_nt clone_size v_call d_call j_call
CASSLGRAIVETQYF TGTGCCAGCAGCTTAGGCCGGGCGATCGTAGAGACCCAGTACTTC medium-sized TRBV7-8 . TRBJ2-5
CASSYSSTIDQTQYF TGTGCCAGCAGTTACTCGTCTACTATCGATCAGACCCAGTACTTC . TRBV6-5 . TRBJ2-5
CSAETSGRAADTQYF TGCAGTGCCGAGACTAGCGGGAGGGCCGCAGATACGCAGTATTTT medium-sized TRBV20-1 TRBD2 TRBJ2-3
CASSPPRGGNTGELFF TGTGCCAGCAGCCCCCCCCGAGGGGGGAACACCGGGGAGCTGTTTTTT . TRBV4-2 . TRBJ2-2
CAWSVRGAVGYEQYF TGTGCCTGGAGTGTACGGGGGGCGGTGGGGTACGAGCAGTACTTC medium-sized TRBV30 . TRBJ2-7
CASSPVERGNEQFF TGCGCCAGCAGCCCGGTGGAGCGGGGCAATGAGCAGTTCTTC . TRBV5-1 TRBD2 TRBJ2-1
CASRVPPQTSGGYNEQFF TGTGCCAGCAGAGTACCCCCCCAGACTAGCGGGGGTTACAATGAGCAGTTCTTC . TRBV6-2/TRBV6-3 TRBD2 TRBJ2-1
CASSKAGTQGLSTKNIQYF TGTGCCAGCAGTAAGGCTGGGACGCAGGGGCTCTCAACCAAAAACATTCAGTACTTC . TRBV6-4 . TRBJ2-4
CASSLTTSGASSYEQYF TGTGCCAGCAGCTTAACGACTAGCGGGGCCAGCTCCTACGAGCAGTACTTC many TRBV7-8 TRBD2 TRBJ2-7
CSVDYRGTEAFF TGCAGCGTTGATTACCGGGGAACTGAAGCTTTCTTT medium-sized TRBV29-1 . TRBJ1-1
CASSLGPRGQGTEAFF TGTGCCAGCAGCTTAGGCCCCCGGGGACAGGGGACTGAAGCTTTCTTT medium-sized TRBV11-2 TRBD1 TRBJ1-1
CASSGWTGEVGNEQFF TGTGCCAGCAGTGGGTGGACAGGGGAAGTAGGGAATGAGCAGTTCTTC medium-sized TRBV7-9 TRBD1 TRBJ2-1
CASKPPGVSYEQYF TGTGCCAGCAAGCCCCCCGGGGTCTCCTACGAGCAGTACTTC medium-sized TRBV28 . TRBJ2-7
CASSSYRAGETQYF TGTGCCAGCAGTTCCTACAGGGCCGGAGAGACCCAGTACTTC . TRBV12-3/TRBV12-4 . TRBJ2-5
CASSELGAEHQPQHF TGTGCCAGCAGTGAACTGGGGGCGGAACATCAGCCCCAGCATTTT medium-sized TRBV6-1 . TRBJ1-5
CSAGTSGGTGELFF TGCAGTGCTGGGACTAGCGGGGGCACCGGGGAGCTGTTTTTT many TRBV20-1 TRBD2 TRBJ2-2
CASSFLGRTEAFF TGTGCCAGCAGCTTTTTGGGGCGTACTGAAGCTTTCTTT many TRBV7-8 . TRBJ1-1
CATEGSPQETQYF TGTGCCACTGAGGGCAGTCCCCAAGAGACCCAGTACTTC medium-sized TRBV3-1 . TRBJ2-5
CASSLGGAGELFF TGTGCCAGCAGCTTAGGCGGGGCCGGGGAGCTGTTTTTT many TRBV7-3 . TRBJ2-2
CASRRPEGYEQYF TGTGCCAGCAGGCGCCCGGAGGGCTACGAGCAGTACTTC once TRBV12-3/TRBV12-4 . TRBJ2-7
CATSRAAGGNEQFF TGTGCCACCAGCAGAGCAGCAGGGGGCAATGAGCAGTTCTTC medium-sized TRBV15 TRBD1 TRBJ2-1
CASSLNTGQGMSYGYTF TGTGCCAGCTCACTGAATACGGGACAGGGGATGAGCTATGGCTACACCTTC medium-sized TRBV18 TRBD1 TRBJ1-2
CSVVTGGPANNEQFF TGCAGCGTTGTGACGGGGGGGCCAGCGAACAATGAGCAGTTCTTC medium-sized TRBV29-1 TRBD2 TRBJ2-1
CASSQDVGSTDTQYF TGTGCCAGCAGCCAAGACGTGGGAAGCACAGATACGCAGTATTTT medium-sized TRBV14 . TRBJ2-3
CASSPELSNQPQHF TGTGCCAGCAGCCCCGAGTTAAGTAATCAGCCCCAGCATTTT many TRBV12-3/TRBV12-4 . TRBJ1-5
CASSLGGPMNTEAFF TGTGCCAGTAGTTTGGGCGGACCCATGAACACTGAAGCTTTCTTT many TRBV27 . TRBJ1-1
CASSLMLAGGTDTQYF TGTGCCAGCAGCTTAATGCTAGCGGGAGGCACAGATACGCAGTATTTT few TRBV7-8 TRBD2 TRBJ2-3
CASSSTGGLVTNEKLFF TGTGCCAGCAGCTCTACAGGGGGGTTGGTGACTAATGAAAAACTGTTTTTT few TRBV7-8 TRBD1 TRBJ1-4
CASRQLGTSGMGRGTGELFF TGTGCCAGCAGGCAACTCGGGACTAGCGGGATGGGAAGGGGAACCGGGGAGCTGTTTTTT many TRBV12-3/TRBV12-4 TRBD2 TRBJ2-2
CASSEAGREANEQFF TGTGCCAGCAGTGAAGCGGGGCGGGAGGCAAATGAGCAGTTCTTC medium-sized TRBV6-1 TRBD2 TRBJ2-1
CASSADAQGEQFF TGTGCCAGCAGCGCAGATGCACAGGGAGAGCAGTTCTTC many TRBV9 . TRBJ2-1
CASSEDRQETQYF TGTGCCAGCAGTGAGGACAGGCAAGAGACCCAGTACTTC medium-sized TRBV2 TRBD1 TRBJ2-5
CASTWDGYEQYF TGTGCCAGCACCTGGGACGGTTACGAGCAGTACTTC . TRBV12-3/TRBV12-4 . TRBJ2-7
CSASEDRGTEAFF TGCAGCGCCTCCGAGGACAGGGGAACTGAAGCTTTCTTT . TRBV29-1 TRBD1 TRBJ1-1
CASSQEGRPSSGPQHF TGTGCCAGCAGCCAAGAAGGCAGGCCCAGTTCGGGGCCCCAGCATTTT many TRBV4-2 . TRBJ1-5
CASSSTANYGYTF TGTGCCAGCAGTTCGACAGCAAACTATGGCTACACCTTC medium-sized TRBV12-3/TRBV12-4 . TRBJ1-2
CASSFMGIPEAFF TGTGCCAGCAGTTTCATGGGGATTCCAGAAGCTTTCTTT . TRBV28 . TRBJ1-1
CASSLGTGARDTQYF TGTGCCAGCAGTTTAGGGACAGGGGCGAGAGATACGCAGTATTTT medium-sized TRBV12-3/TRBV12-4 TRBD1 TRBJ2-3
CASRPKAYLNYGYTF TGTGCCAGCAGACCGAAGGCCTACCTTAACTATGGCTACACCTTC medium-sized TRBV28 . TRBJ1-2
CASSGLKDYGYTF TGTGCCAGCAGTGGTCTTAAGGACTATGGCTACACCTTC medium-sized TRBV2 . TRBJ1-2
CASRSGTGMHEQYF TGTGCCAGCAGATCCGGGACAGGGATGCACGAGCAGTACTTC many TRBV7-2 TRBD1 TRBJ2-7
CASTPERGASVEQFF TGTGCCAGCACCCCGGAGCGGGGGGCCAGCGTTGAGCAGTTCTTC . TRBV12-3/TRBV12-4 TRBD2 TRBJ2-1
CASSPGWGISLAGTDTQYF TGCGCCAGCAGCCCCGGCTGGGGGATCAGCCTCGCGGGCACAGATACGCAGTATTTT once TRBV5-1 . TRBJ2-3
CSVGGPSEQYF TGCAGCGTGGGGGGCCCCTCCGAGCAGTACTTC many TRBV29-1 . TRBJ2-7
CSAHDTSSGDGYTF TGCAGTGCTCATGACACGTCGAGTGGCGATGGCTACACCTTC large TRBV20-1 . TRBJ1-2
CSAEEPLAKNIQYF TGCAGTGCTGAAGAACCGTTAGCCAAAAACATTCAGTACTTC medium-sized TRBV20-1 . TRBJ2-4
CASTALGGSNTEAFF TGTGCCAGCACAGCGCTCGGGGGGTCAAACACTGAAGCTTTCTTT . TRBV5-6 . TRBJ1-1
CASRNDLRRGNTEAFF TGTGCCAGCAGAAATGATCTGAGACGGGGGAACACTGAAGCTTTCTTT . TRBV5-4 . TRBJ1-1
CASSPTGERATGDTQYF TGTGCCAGCAGCCCCACCGGGGAGCGGGCGACTGGTGATACGCAGTATTTT medium-sized TRBV7-9 . TRBJ2-3
CASSFPFGQGTERNQPQHF TGTGCCAGCAGTTTCCCTTTTGGACAGGGGACGGAACGCAATCAGCCCCAGCATTTT medium-sized TRBV28 TRBD1 TRBJ1-5
CASSEASGVGNQPQHF TGTGCCAGCAGTGAAGCGTCGGGGGTTGGCAATCAGCCCCAGCATTTT many TRBV6-1 . TRBJ1-5
CASSEREAGGTEAFF TGTGCCAGCAGTGAGCGTGAGGCGGGGGGGACTGAAGCTTTCTTT medium-sized TRBV2 . TRBJ1-1
CASSSRGAEGYTF TGTGCCAGCAGTTCCCGGGGGGCGGAAGGCTACACCTTC many TRBV28 . TRBJ1-2
CASSVGSTNEKLFF TGTGCCAGCAGCGTCGGCTCTACCAATGAAAAACTGTTTTTT medium-sized TRBV9 . TRBJ1-4
CASSLVPSGITDTQYF TGTGCCAGCAGCTTAGTTCCCAGCGGGATAACAGATACGCAGTATTTT medium-sized TRBV7-2 TRBD2 TRBJ2-3
CASSLGTGGAVDTQYF TGCGCCAGCAGCTTGGGTACAGGGGGCGCGGTAGATACGCAGTATTTT many TRBV5-1 TRBD1 TRBJ2-3
CASSPYSFDRGRNQPQHF TGTGCCAGCAGCCCATACTCCTTCGACAGGGGACGCAATCAGCCCCAGCATTTT many TRBV7-9 TRBD1 TRBJ1-5
CASTPRGTNTEAFF TGTGCCAGCACCCCGCGCGGGACGAACACTGAAGCTTTCTTT medium-sized TRBV2 . TRBJ1-1